Presented here are 15 T cell receptor beta chains from one specimen sequenced in a study of T cells in Graves' hyperthyroidism and ophthalmopathy. What was amplified from RNA transcripts were TCR beta CDR3 regions. The primer set for the first-round RT-PCR of the TCR CDR3 was HTBI. TCRdb recomputed calls from the multiplex PCR reads with MiXCR, one row per CDR3 protein. The data show about 640,000 distinct CDR3 sequences, roughly 15% seen once. The sample taken for sequencing was blood. All receptors come from a woman between 50 and 59 years old with Graves' ophthalmopathy.

The table lists this clonotype with a few counts. V is TRBV7-2 and J is TRBJ2-5; 9 bases are shared with TRBD2. V dropped 1 base and J dropped 7; count of bases not matched to a gene: 7. CDR3 length: 15 residues. CDR1 is SGHTA, CDR2 FQGNSA, per germline. CDR3 residues: CASSLGGGREVTQYF. Written as DNA, the CDR3 is TGTGCCAGCAGCTTAGGGGGCGGGAGGGAGGTGACCCAGTACTTC. Supplemented by reference TRBV7-2 and TRBJ2-5, the full variable domain reads GAGVSQSPSNKVTEKGKDVELRCDPISGHTALYWYRQSLGQGLEFLIYFQGNSAPDKSGLPSDRFSAERTGGSVSTLTIQRTQQEDSAVYLCASSLGGGREVTQYFGPGTRLLVL.

This clonotype was counted at least ten times. The chain carries TRBV12-3 or TRBV12-4 and TRBJ2-7; 10 positions agree with TRBD2. The CDR3 sequence is 15 residues long. After removal of 4 bases from V and 6 bases from J, the junction contained 9 bases not matched to a gene. The CDR3 protein is CASSSIAGGSGEQYF. In nucleotides, the CDR3 is TGTGCCAGCAGTTCTATAGCGGGAGGCTCGGGCGAGCAGTACTTC.

This clonotype was observed a few times. This chain connects TRBV14 to TRBJ2-7, with a weak D call TRBD2 (5 bases). This CDR3 spans 15 amino acids. The V gene's germline CDR1 is SGHDN and CDR2 FVKESK. Trimming took off 3 bases at V and 1 base at J, with 13 bases between the two ends. The CDR3 DNA is TGTGCCAGCAGCCAGGTATCCGGGGTTTCCTACGAGCAGTACTTC. Encoded protein: CASSQVSGVSYEQYF.

The chain recombines TRBV30 with TRBJ1-1; D not certain. The V gene lost 3 bases and the J gene lost 4 bases, with 9 bases spanning the gap. CDR3 length equals 12 residues. The germline gives CDR1 GTSNPN, CDR2 SVGIG (reference sequence). The CDR3 DNA follows: TGTGCCTGGAGAAGGGATAGCACTGAAGCTTTCTTT. The encoded protein is CAWRRDSTEAFF.

This clonotype has ten or more counts. The chain carries TRBV2 and TRBJ2-2, with D maybe TRBD1 (5 bases). The CDR3 totals 13 residues. The V and J ends lost 7 bases and 4 bases respectively, with 10 bases between them. Germline loops: CDR1 SNHLY, CDR2 FYNNEI. The CDR3 loop is CASTGQPTGELFF. The CDR3 DNA sequence: TGTGCCAGCACAGGACAACCCACCGGGGAGCTGTTTTTT.

This chain joins TRBV27 and TRBJ1-6; D not certain. This CDR3 region has 14 residues. Germline loops: CDR1 MNHEY, CDR2 SMNVEV (reference sequence). The V end was cut by 6 bases, the J end by 2 bases, with 8 bases between. CDR3 in amino acids: CASRERAYNSPLHF. The CDR3 region has the DNA TGTGCCAGCAGGGAGCGTGCCTATAATTCACCCCTCCACTTT.

The table lists this clonotype with many counts. The genes are TRBV5-1 and TRBJ2-7, with a weak D call TRBD2 (5 bases). V lost 5 bases and J lost 0, with 9 bases in between. CDR3 length equals 13 residues. Looked up from germline, CDR1 is SGHRS and CDR2 is YFSETQ. The CDR3 spells CASRRAVSYEQYF. Written as DNA, the CDR3 is TGCGCCAGCAGGCGGGCAGTCTCCTACGAGCAGTACTTC. The full variable domain, its missing parts supplied by reference TRBV5-1 and TRBJ2-7, is KAGVTQTPRYLIKTRGQQVTLSCSPISGHRSVSWYQQTPGQGLQFLFEYFSETQRNKGNFPGRFSGRQFSNSRSEMNVSTLELGDSALYLCASRRAVSYEQYFGPGTRLTVT.

This clonotype was observed at least ten times. This chain joins TRBV5-1 and TRBJ2-1, with D possibly being TRBD2 (5 bases). The CDR3 is 18 residues long. Between the trimmed V and J ends, which lost 1 base and 0 bases, there was a span of 17 bases. Germline values: CDR1 SGHRS, CDR2 YFSETQ. This CDR3 reads CASSLNLASTSSYNEQFF. The CDR3 DNA follows: TGCGCCAGCAGCTTGAACCTAGCAAGCACGAGCTCCTACAATGAGCAGTTCTTC. Drawing the rest from reference TRBV5-1 and TRBJ2-1, the complete variable domain is KAGVTQTPRYLIKTRGQQVTLSCSPISGHRSVSWYQQTPGQGLQFLFEYFSETQRNKGNFPGRFSGRQFSNSRSEMNVSTLELGDSALYLCASSLNLASTSSYNEQFFGPGTRLTVL.

This chain connects TRBV15 to TRBJ2-1; 11 bases map to TRBD2. Germline V gives CDR1 LNHNV, CDR2 YYDKDF (reference sequence). CDR3 length: 18 residues. Unmatched junction bases numbered 14, after V lost 6 bases and J lost 4 bases. The chain's CDR3 is CATSKFLAGGPKYNEQFF. CDR3 bases: TGTGCCACCAGTAAATTTCTAGCGGGAGGTCCCAAATACAATGAGCAGTTCTTC.

A remark on this clonotype: This could be a read error, since a much larger clone is one nucleotide away. The V and J genes are TRBV27 and TRBJ2-3; 7 bases match TRBD2. Germline CDR1 and CDR2: MNHEY and SMNVEV (reference sequence). CDR3 length: 15 amino acids. V was clipped by 3 bases and J by 5 bases; unmatched bases: 8. The CDR3 region is CASSLVDGEGDTQYF. CDR3 sequence (DNA): TGTGCCAGCAGTTTGGTAGACGGGGAGGGAGATACGCAGTATTTT.

V usage is TRBV6-2 or TRBV6-3 and J usage is TRBJ2-3; the D gene is possibly TRBD2 (6 bases). The V gene lost 3 bases and the J gene lost 3 bases, with 13 bases spanning the gap. Germline assignment: CDR1 MNHEY and CDR2 SVGEGT. The CDR3 is 15 amino acids. CDR3 DNA: TGTGCCAGCAGTTATGCCAGCCGGGGGACAGATACGCAGTATTTT. It is translated as CASSYASRGTDTQYF.

In this sample, this clonotype turned up once. The rearrangement uses TRBV5-5 and TRBJ1-1; 9 bases map to TRBD1. Germline V gene lookup returns CDR1 SGHKS and CDR2 YYEKEE (reference sequence). Unmatched junction bases numbered 4, after V lost 4 bases and J lost 0 bases. This CDR3 is 15 amino acids long. DNA for the CDR3: TGTGCCAGCAGCAAACAGGGGGCCCTGAACACTGAAGCTTTCTTT. The encoded protein is CASSKQGALNTEAFF.

This clonotype was recorded many times. CDR3 coding DNA: TGCAGCGTTCCCCCAGGGACAGAAAACTATGGCTACACCTTC. This gives the protein CSVPPGTENYGYTF. The chain combines TRBV29-1 with TRBJ1-2; TRBD1 matches at 7 bases. Germline V lookup: CDR1 SQVTM, CDR2 ANQGSEA. This CDR3 contains 14 residues. V lost 5 bases, J lost 2 bases, and 8 bases stayed unmatched.

This clonotype was picked up many times. The chain links TRBV6-2 or TRBV6-3 to TRBJ2-7; D call uncertain. V gave up 7 bases and J gave up 7 bases, with 14 bases separating them. The CDR3 is 12 amino acids. Germline CDR1 MNHEY, CDR2 SVGEGT. The CDR3 here is CASNLFPGEQYF. In DNA, the CDR3 is TGTGCCAGCAATTTATTCCCGGGTGAGCAGTACTTC.

Comment on this clonotype: The missing conserved phenylalanine or tryptophan at the end of this CDR3 makes a read error likely. This chain connects TRBV6-2 or TRBV6-3 to TRBJ2-7; TRBD1 might be the D (5 bases). The CDR3 is made up of 13 amino acids. V lost 6 bases and J 5 bases, leaving 14 bases between the germline ends. Germline assignment: CDR1 MNHEY and CDR2 SVGEGT. The CDR3 sequence is CASRETVFDEQYL. CDR3 sequence (DNA): TGTGCCAGCAGGGAGACAGTCTTTGACGAGCAGTACCTC.